The 2 T cell receptor beta chains in this list originate from one sample, sequenced in a study of T cell responses to AZD1222 COVID-19 vaccine. The assay was immunoSEQ multiplex PCR, and TCRdb's table has in-frame clones only and misses some. The sample shows some 170,000 clones, 85% to 95% of them seen only once. Source: peripheral blood, taken on day 0 of AZD1222 vaccination. Receptor source: an adult in good health.

This clone occurred once. CDR3 protein: CASSQDRTGNTIYF. The CDR3 DNA sequence: TGTGCCAGCAGCCAAGATCGGACTGGAAACACCATATATTTT. The chain carries TRBV4-2 and TRBJ1-3; D is unresolved. The CDR3 extends over 14 amino acids. V gave up 0 bases and J gave up 2 bases, with 5 bases separating them. CDR1 is LGHNA and CDR2 is YNFKEQ in the germline V gene.

This chain links TRBV18 with TRBJ1-3; TRBD1 aligns across 7 bases. The CDR3 sequence is 18 residues long. From germline, CDR1 is KGHSH and CDR2 LQKENI. With V trimmed by 0 bases and J by 2 bases, 10 bases remained unmatched. CDR3 protein: CASSPPGGNRGAGNTIYF. The DNA of the CDR3 is TGTGCCAGCTCACCACCGGGGGGAAACAGGGGAGCTGGAAACACCATATATTTT.